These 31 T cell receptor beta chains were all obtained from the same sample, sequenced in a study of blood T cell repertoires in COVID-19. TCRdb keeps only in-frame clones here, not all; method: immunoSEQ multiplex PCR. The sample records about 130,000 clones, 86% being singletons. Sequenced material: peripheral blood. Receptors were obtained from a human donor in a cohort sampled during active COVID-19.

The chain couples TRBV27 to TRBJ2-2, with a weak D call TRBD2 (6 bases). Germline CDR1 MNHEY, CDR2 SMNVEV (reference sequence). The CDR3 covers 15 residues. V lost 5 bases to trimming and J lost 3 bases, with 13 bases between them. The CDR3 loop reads CASSPRDLHTGELFF. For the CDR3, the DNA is TGTGCCAGCAGTCCTAGGGACTTACACACCGGGGAGCTGTTTTTT.

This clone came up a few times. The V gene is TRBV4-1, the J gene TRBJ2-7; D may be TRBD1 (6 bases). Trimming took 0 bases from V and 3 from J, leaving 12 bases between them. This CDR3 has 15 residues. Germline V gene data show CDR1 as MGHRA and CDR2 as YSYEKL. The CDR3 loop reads CASSQDHTGYYEQYF. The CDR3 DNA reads TGCGCCAGCAGCCAAGACCACACAGGGTACTACGAGCAGTACTTC.

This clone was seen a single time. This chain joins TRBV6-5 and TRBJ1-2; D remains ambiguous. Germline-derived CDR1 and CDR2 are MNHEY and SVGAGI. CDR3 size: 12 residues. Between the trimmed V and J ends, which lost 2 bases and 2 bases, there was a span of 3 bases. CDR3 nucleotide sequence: TGTGCCAGCAGTTACGCGAACTATGGCTACACCTTC. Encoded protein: CASSYANYGYTF.

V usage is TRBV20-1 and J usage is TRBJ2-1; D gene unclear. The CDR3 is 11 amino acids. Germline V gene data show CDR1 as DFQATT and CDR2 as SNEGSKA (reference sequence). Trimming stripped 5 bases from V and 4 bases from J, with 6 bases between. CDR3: CSASVYNEQFF. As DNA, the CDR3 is TGCAGTGCTTCAGTATACAATGAGCAGTTCTTC.

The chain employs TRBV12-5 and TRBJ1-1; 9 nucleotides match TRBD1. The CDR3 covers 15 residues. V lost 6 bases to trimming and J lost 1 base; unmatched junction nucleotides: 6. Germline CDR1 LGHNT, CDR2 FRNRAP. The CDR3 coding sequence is TGTGCTAGTGGCCTCTCGACAGGGGGGAACACTGAAGCTTTCTTT. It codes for CASGLSTGGNTEAFF.

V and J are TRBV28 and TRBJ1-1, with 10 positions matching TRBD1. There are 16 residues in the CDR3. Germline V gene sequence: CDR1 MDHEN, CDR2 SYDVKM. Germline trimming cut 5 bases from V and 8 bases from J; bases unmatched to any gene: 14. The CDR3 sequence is CASSHYYGQGVVEAFF. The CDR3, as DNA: TGTGCCAGCAGTCATTACTACGGACAGGGGGTGGTGGAAGCTTTCTTT. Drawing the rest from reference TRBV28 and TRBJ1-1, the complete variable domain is DVKVTQSSRYLVKRTGEKVFLECVQDMDHENMFWYRQDPGLGLRLIYFSYDVKMKEKGDIPEGYSVSREKKERFSLILESASTNQTSMYLCASSHYYGQGVVEAFFGQGTRLTVV.

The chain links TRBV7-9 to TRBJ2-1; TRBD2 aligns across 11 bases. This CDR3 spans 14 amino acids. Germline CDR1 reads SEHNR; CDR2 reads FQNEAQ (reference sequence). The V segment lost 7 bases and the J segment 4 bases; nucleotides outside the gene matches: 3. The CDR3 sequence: CASTRLAGYNEQFF. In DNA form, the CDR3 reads TGTGCCAGCACACGACTAGCGGGGTACAATGAGCAGTTCTTC. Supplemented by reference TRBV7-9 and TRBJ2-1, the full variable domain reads DTGVSQNPRHKITKRGQNVTFRCDPISEHNRLYWYRQTLGQGPEFLTYFQNEAQLEKSRLLSDRFSAERPKGSFSTLEIQRTEQGDSAMYLCASTRLAGYNEQFFGPGTRLTVL.

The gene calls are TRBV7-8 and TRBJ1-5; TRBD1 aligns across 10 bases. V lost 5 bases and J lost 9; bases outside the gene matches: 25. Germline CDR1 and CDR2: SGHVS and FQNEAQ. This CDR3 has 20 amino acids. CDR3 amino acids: CASSQSPRTGGLRALGPQHF. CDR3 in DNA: TGTGCCAGCAGCCAATCCCCCCGGACAGGGGGATTGCGGGCTCTTGGGCCCCAGCATTTT.

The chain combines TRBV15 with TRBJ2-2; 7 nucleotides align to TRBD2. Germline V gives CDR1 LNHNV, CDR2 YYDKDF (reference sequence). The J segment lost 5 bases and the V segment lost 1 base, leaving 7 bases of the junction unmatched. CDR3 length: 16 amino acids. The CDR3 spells CATSRGRAGRTGELFF. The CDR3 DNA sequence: TGTGCCACCAGCAGAGGACGAGCGGGAAGGACCGGGGAGCTGTTTTTT.

For the CDR3, the DNA is TGCAGTGCTCTAAAGGCGGGTGGCTACACCTTC. Translated, it gives CSALKAGGYTF. V and J are TRBV20-1 and TRBJ1-2; no clear D gene. The V gene lost 5 bases and the J gene lost 7 bases, with 11 bases spanning the gap. The CDR3 has 11 residues. CDR1 is DFQATT, CDR2 SNEGSKA, per germline (reference sequence).

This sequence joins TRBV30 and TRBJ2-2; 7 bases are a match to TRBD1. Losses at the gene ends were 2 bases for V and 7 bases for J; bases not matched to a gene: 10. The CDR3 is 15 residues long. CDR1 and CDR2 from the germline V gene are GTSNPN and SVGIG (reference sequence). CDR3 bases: TGTGCCTGGAGTCCAGGGGGTACAGGTTTCGGGGAGCTGTTTTTT. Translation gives CAWSPGGTGFGELFF.

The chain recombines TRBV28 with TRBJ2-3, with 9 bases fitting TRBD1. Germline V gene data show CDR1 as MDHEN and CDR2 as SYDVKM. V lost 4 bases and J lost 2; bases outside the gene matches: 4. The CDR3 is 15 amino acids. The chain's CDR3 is CASSYRGRTTDTQYF. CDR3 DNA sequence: TGTGCCAGCAGTTACAGGGGGCGAACCACAGATACGCAGTATTTT.

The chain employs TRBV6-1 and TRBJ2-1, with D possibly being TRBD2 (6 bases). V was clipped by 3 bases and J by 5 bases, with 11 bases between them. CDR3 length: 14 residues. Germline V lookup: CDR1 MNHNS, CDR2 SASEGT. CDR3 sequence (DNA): TGTGCCAGCAGTGAGGGCGGGGCTAACAATGAGCAGTTCTTC. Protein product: CASSEGGANNEQFF.

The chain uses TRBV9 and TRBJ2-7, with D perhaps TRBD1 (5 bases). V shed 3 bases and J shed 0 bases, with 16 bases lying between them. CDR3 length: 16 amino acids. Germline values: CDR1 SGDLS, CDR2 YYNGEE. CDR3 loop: CASSGLSTVTSYEQYF. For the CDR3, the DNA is TGTGCCAGCAGCGGGCTCTCGACAGTTACCTCCTACGAGCAGTACTTC.

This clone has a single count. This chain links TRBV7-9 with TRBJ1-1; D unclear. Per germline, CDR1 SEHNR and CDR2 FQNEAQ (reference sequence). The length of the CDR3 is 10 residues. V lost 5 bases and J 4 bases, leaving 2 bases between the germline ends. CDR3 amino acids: CASSRTEAFF. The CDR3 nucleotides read TGTGCCAGCAGCCGCACTGAAGCTTTCTTT.

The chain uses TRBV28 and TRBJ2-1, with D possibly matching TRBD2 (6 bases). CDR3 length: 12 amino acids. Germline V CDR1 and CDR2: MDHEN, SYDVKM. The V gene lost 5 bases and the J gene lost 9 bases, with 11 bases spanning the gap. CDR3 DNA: TGTGCCAGCAGTCCGACTAGAGGTGAGCAGTTCTTC. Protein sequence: CASSPTRGEQFF.

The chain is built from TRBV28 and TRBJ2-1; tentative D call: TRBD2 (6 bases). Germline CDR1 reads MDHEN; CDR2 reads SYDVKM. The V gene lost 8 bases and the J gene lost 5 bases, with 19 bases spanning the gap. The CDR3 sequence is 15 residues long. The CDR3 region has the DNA TGTGCCAGCCGAACCCGGGACTTGGACCACAATGAGCAGTTCTTC. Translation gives CASRTRDLDHNEQFF.

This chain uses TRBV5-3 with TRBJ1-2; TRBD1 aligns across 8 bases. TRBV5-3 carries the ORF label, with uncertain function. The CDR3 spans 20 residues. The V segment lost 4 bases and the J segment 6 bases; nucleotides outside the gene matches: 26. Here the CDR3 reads CARSEAPRALPQGGRDGYTF. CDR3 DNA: TGTGCCAGAAGCGAAGCACCCAGGGCCCTCCCACAGGGGGGGAGAGATGGCTACACCTTC.

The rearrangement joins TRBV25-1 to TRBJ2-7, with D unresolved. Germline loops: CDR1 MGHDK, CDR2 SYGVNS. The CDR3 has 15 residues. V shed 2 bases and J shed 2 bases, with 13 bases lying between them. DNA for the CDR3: TGTGCCAGCAGTGAACCCCTGGCCGGAGCCTACGAGCAGTACTTC. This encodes CASSEPLAGAYEQYF.

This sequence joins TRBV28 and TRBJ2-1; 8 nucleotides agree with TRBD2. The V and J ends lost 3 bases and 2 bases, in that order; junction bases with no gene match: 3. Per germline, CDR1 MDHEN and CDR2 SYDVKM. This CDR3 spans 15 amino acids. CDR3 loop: CASSLSGRAYNEQFF. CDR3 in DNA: TGTGCCAGCAGTTTGTCCGGGAGGGCCTACAATGAGCAGTTCTTC.

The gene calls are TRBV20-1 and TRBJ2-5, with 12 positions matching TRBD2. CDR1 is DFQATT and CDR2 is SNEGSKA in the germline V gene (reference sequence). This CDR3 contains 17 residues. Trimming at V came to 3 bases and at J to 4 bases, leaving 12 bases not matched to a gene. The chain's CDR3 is CSASSLAGGPNRETQYF. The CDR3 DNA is TGCAGTGCTAGTTCTCTAGCGGGAGGGCCTAATCGAGAGACCCAGTACTTC.

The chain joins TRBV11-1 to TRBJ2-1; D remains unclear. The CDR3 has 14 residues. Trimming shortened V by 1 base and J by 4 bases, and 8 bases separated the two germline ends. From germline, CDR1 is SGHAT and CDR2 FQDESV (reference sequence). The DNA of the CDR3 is TGTGCCAGCAGCTTAGGGCAGTTGTACAATGAGCAGTTCTTC. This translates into CASSLGQLYNEQFF.

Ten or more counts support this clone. The CDR3 nucleotides are TGTGCCAGCAGTTACCCCCACTACTCCAGCACAGATACGCAGTATTTT. It is translated as CASSYPHYSSTDTQYF. The rearrangement uses TRBV5-6 and TRBJ2-3; D unclear. The CDR3 has 16 amino acids. The germline V gene has CDR1 SGHDT and CDR2 YYEEEE. Trimming took off 5 bases at V and 0 bases at J, with 16 bases between the two ends.

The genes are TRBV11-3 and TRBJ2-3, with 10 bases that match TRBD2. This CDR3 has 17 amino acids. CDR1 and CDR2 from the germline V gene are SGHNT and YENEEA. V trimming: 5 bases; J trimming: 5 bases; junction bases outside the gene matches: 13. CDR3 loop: CASSPKRGTSGIDTQYF. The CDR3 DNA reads TGTGCCAGCAGCCCGAAGCGGGGAACTAGCGGGATAGATACGCAGTATTTT.

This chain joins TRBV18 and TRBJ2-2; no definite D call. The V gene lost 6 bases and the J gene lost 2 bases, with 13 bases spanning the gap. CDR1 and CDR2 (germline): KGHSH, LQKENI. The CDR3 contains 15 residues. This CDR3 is CASSPRPRNTGELFF. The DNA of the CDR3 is TGTGCCAGCTCCCCTAGGCCGAGAAACACCGGGGAGCTGTTTTTT.

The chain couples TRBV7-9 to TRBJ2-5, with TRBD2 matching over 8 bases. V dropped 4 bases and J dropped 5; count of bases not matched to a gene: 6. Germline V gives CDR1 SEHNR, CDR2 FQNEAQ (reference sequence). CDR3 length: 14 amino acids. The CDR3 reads CASSWGGGLETQYF. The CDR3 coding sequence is TGTGCCAGCAGCTGGGGCGGGGGGCTTGAGACCCAGTACTTC.

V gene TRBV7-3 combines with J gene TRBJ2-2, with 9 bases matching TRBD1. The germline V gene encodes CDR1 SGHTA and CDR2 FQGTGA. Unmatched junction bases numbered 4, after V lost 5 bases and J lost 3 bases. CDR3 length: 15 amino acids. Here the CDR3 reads CASSRTGVDTGELFF. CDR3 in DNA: TGTGCCAGCAGCCGGACAGGGGTGGACACCGGGGAGCTGTTTTTT.

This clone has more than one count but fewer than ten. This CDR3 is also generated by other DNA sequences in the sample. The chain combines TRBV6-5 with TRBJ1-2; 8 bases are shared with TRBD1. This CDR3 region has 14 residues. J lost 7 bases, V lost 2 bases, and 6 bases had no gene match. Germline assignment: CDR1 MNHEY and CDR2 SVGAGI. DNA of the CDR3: TGTGCCAGCAGTTACACCGGACAGGGTGTTGGCTACACCTTC. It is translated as CASSYTGQGVGYTF.

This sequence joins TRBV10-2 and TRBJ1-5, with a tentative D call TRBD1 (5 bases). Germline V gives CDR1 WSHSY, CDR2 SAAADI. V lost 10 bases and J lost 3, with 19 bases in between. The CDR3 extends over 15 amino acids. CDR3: CATERGGAANQPQHF. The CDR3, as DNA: TGCGCCACCGAACGGGGGGGTGCCGCCAATCAGCCCCAGCATTTT.

CDR3 in amino acids: CASSEIWGETYEQYF. In DNA form, the CDR3 reads TGTGCCAGCAGTGAAATATGGGGGGAAACCTACGAGCAGTACTTC. The chain uses TRBV6-1 and TRBJ2-7, with D perhaps matching TRBD2 (6 bases). This CDR3 is 15 amino acids long. The V gene lost 2 bases and the J gene lost 2 bases, with 13 bases spanning the gap. Looked up from germline, CDR1 is MNHNS and CDR2 is SASEGT.

The CDR3: CASSYQGNTEAFF. The DNA of the CDR3 is TGTGCCAGCAGCTACCAGGGGAACACTGAAGCTTTCTTT. This sequence joins TRBV11-3 and TRBJ1-1, with D maybe TRBD1 (5 bases). CDR3 length: 13 residues. V was clipped by 4 bases and J by 1 base, with 7 bases between them. The germline CDR1 and CDR2 sequences are SGHNT and YENEEA.